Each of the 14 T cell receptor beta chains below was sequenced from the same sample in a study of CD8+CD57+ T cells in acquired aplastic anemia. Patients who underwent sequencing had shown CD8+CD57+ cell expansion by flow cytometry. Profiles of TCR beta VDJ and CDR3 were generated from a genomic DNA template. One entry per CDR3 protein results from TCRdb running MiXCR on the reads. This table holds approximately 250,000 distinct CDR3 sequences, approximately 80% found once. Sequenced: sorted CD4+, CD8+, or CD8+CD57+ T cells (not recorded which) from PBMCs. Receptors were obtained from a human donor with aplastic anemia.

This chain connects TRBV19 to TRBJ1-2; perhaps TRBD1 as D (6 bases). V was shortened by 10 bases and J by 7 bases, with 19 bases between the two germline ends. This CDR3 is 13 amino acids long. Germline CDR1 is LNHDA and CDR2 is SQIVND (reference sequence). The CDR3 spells CAISRGLLGGYTF. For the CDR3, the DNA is TGTGCCATCAGCAGGGGCCTTCTCGGTGGCTACACCTTC.

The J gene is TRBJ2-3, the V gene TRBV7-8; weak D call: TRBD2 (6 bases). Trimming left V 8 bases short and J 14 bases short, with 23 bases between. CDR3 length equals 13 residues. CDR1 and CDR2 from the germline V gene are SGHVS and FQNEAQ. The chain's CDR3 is CASGDGGRAATYF. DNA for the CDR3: TGTGCCAGCGGCGACGGGGGAAGAGCCGCTACGTATTTT.

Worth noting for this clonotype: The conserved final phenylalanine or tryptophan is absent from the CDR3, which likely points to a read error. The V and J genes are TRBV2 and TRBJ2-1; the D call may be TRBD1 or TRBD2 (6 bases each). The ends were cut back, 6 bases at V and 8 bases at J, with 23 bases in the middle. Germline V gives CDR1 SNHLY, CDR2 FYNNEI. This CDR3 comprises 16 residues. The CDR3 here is CASSEGGTDSQDEQFV. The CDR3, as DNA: TGTGCCAGCAGCGAGGGGGGCACAGATAGTCAGGATGAGCAGTTCGTC.

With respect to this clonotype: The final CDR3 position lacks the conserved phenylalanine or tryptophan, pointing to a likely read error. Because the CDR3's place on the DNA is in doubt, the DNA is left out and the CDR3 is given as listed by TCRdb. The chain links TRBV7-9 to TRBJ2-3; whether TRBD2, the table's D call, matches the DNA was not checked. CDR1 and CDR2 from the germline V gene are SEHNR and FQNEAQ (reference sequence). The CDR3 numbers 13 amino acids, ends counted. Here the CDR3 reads CASSHPRTSGRDV.

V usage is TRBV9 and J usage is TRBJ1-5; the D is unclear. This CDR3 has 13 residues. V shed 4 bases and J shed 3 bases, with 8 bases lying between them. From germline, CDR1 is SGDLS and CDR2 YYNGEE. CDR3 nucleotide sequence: TGTGCCAGCAGCTTTACCGTCAATCAGCCCCAGCATTTT. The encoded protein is CASSFTVNQPQHF.

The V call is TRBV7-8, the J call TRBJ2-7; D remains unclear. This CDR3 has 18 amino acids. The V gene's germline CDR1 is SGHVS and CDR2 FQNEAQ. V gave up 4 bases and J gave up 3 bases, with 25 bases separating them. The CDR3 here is CASSSRPGETALHYEQYV. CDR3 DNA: TGTGCCAGCAGCTCTCGCCCAGGCGAGACCGCACTTCACTACGAGCAGTACGTC.

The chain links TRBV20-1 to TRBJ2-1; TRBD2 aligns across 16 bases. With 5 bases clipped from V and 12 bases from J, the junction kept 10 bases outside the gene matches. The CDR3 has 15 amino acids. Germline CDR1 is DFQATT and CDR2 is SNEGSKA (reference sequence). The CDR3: CSAGKGLAGGFGQFF. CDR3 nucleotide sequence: TGCAGTGCTGGGAAGGGACTAGCGGGGGGGTTTGGGCAGTTCTTC.

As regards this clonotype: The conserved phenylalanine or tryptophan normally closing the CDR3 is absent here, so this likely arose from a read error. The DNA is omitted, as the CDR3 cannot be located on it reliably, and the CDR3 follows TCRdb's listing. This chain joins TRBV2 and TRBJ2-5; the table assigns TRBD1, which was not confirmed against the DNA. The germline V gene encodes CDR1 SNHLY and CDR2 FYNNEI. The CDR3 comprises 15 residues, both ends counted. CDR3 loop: CASGAGGTCTQYLDS.

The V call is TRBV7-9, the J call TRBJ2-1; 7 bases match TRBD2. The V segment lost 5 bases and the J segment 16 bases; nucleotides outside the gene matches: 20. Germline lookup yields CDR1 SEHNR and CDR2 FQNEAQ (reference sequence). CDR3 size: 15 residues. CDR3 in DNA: TGTGCCAGCAGCGGGGAGGGCAAAGTTGGTTCGGCCAAATTCTTC. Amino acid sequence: CASSGEGKVGSAKFF. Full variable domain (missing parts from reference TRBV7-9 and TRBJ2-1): DTGVSQNPRHKITKRGQNVTFRCDPISEHNRLYWYRQTLGQGPEFLTYFQNEAQLEKSRLLSDRFSAERPKGSFSTLEIQRTEQGDSAMYLCASSGEGKVGSAKFFGPGTRLTVL.

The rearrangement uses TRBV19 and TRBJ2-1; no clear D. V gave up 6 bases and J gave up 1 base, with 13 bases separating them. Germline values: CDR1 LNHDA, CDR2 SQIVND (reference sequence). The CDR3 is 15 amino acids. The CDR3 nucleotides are TGTGCCAGTAGGACGACTGACCAATCCTACAATGAGCAGTTCTTC. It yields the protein CASRTTDQSYNEQFF.

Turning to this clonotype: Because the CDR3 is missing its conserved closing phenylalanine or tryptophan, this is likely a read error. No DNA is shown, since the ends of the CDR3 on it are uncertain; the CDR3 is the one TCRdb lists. CDR3 sequence: CASSGDTQSFDEYT. The chain recombines TRBV2 with TRBJ2-7. Germline V gene data show CDR1 as SNHLY and CDR2 as FYNNEI. The CDR3 comprises 14 residues, both ends counted.

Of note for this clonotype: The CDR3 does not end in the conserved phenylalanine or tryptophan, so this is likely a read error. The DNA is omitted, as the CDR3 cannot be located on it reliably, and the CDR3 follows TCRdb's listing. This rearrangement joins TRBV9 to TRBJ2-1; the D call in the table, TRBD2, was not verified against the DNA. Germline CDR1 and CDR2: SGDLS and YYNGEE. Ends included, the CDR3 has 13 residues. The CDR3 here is CASSEGGLRTDTL.

This CDR3 reads CASGDRLTDTHEQFF. CDR3 nucleotides: TGTGCCAGCGGCGACAGACTCACGGATACCCATGAGCAGTTCTTC. V gene TRBV2 combines with J gene TRBJ2-1; TRBD1 is a possible D gene (5 bases). The V and J ends lost 8 bases and 8 bases respectively, with 22 bases between them. CDR1 and CDR2 from the germline V gene are SNHLY and FYNNEI. CDR3 length equals 15 residues.

The CDR3 DNA sequence: TGCAGTGCTAGAGTTGGGACTAGCGTACAAGAGACCCAGTACTTC. Amino acids: CSARVGTSVQETQYF. The genes are TRBV20-1 and TRBJ2-5; TRBD2 aligns across 10 bases. The length of the CDR3 is 15 residues. In germline, CDR1 is DFQATT, CDR2 SNEGSKA (reference sequence). V was clipped by 1 base and J by 2 bases; unmatched bases: 4.